The 14 T cell receptor beta chains presented below share a single source sample, sequenced in a study of early T cells in non-severe SARS-CoV-2 infection. TCRdb re-analysed the 5' RACE reads in MiXCR, keeping a single row per CDR3 protein. Seen here are 40,000 to 60,000 distinct CDR3 sequences, more than 5.5% observed once, and the top ten hold 6% to 8.5%. The starting material was whole blood, obtained at baseline. The origin of the receptors is an adult who was a healthcare worker with PCR-confirmed SARS-CoV-2 infection or an uninfected control (not recorded which).

This chain uses TRBV19 with TRBJ2-5; TRBD2 matches 9 bases. Germline V gene data show CDR1 as LNHDA and CDR2 as SQIVND (reference sequence). The CDR3 loop spans 15 amino acids. J lost 8 bases, V lost 1 base, and 8 bases had no gene match. The CDR3, as DNA: TGTGCCAGTAGTATAGGGGGTAGCGGGAGTCTCACCCAGTACTTC. Protein sequence: CASSIGGSGSLTQYF.

J is TRBJ2-3 and V is TRBV5-6; a weak D match, TRBD1 (6 bases). The CDR3 runs to 15 residues. Germline V CDR1 and CDR2: SGHDT, YYEEEE. V was cut by 1 base and J by 2 bases, with 11 bases left in between. CDR3 nucleotides: TGTGCCAGCAGCTTGTCCAGGGGATTCACAGATACGCAGTATTTT. Encoded protein: CASSLSRGFTDTQYF.

This clonotype was seen a few times. This rearrangement joins TRBV18 to TRBJ1-2; 9 nucleotides line up with TRBD1. The germline gives CDR1 KGHSH, CDR2 LQKENI. The length of the CDR3 is 16 residues. V dropped 6 bases and J dropped 6; count of bases not matched to a gene: 14. The CDR3 region is CASSPDRGNRWHGYTF. The DNA for the CDR3 is TGTGCCAGCTCCCCGGACAGGGGAAACCGCTGGCATGGCTACACCTTC. The complete variable domain, with remaining parts taken from reference TRBV18 and TRBJ1-2, reads NAGVMQNPRHLVRRRGQEARLRCSPMKGHSHVYWYRQLPEEGLKFMVYLQKENIIDESGMPKERFSAEFPKEGPSILRIQQVVRGDSAAYFCASSPDRGNRWHGYTFGSGTRLTVV.

J is TRBJ2-2 and V is TRBV19; D not resolved. Germline V gene sequence: CDR1 LNHDA, CDR2 SQIVND (reference sequence). The CDR3 loop spans 14 amino acids. Trimming shortened V by 2 bases and J by 0 bases, and 4 bases separated the two germline ends. The CDR3: CASSIKSNTGELFF. For the CDR3, the DNA is TGTGCCAGTAGTATAAAATCGAACACCGGGGAGCTGTTTTTT.

The chain carries TRBV18 and TRBJ2-7; weak D call: TRBD1 (6 bases). The germline V and J ends were trimmed by 5 bases and 7 bases, with 24 bases remaining between them. This CDR3 contains 16 residues. Germline V CDR1 and CDR2: KGHSH, LQKENI. The CDR3 region is CASSTDRGLSTGEQYF. In DNA, the CDR3 is TGTGCCAGCTCAACGGACAGAGGACTTTCTACGGGGGAGCAGTACTTC.

V and J are TRBV7-9 and TRBJ2-5; 9 nucleotides match TRBD1. Losses at the gene ends were 7 bases for V and 2 bases for J; bases not matched to a gene: 8. CDR1 and CDR2 from the germline V gene are SEHNR and FQNEAQ (reference sequence). This CDR3 contains 15 residues. The CDR3 DNA reads as TGTGCCAGCATGGACAGGGGCAGGGGTCAAGAGACCCAGTACTTC. This sequence encodes CASMDRGRGQETQYF.

This clonotype appeared a few times. V gene TRBV6-6 combines with J gene TRBJ2-7; a possible D gene is TRBD1 (5 bases). CDR1 MNHNY and CDR2 SVGAGI come from the germline V gene (reference sequence). This CDR3 contains 17 residues. The ends were cut back, 2 bases at V and 6 bases at J, with 23 bases in the middle. CDR3 region: CASSYGAGKQKPSEQYF. The DNA for the CDR3 is TGTGCCAGCAGTTACGGGGCTGGGAAACAGAAGCCCTCCGAGCAGTACTTC.

This clonotype was picked up many times. The rearrangement links TRBV28 to TRBJ1-4; D unresolved. The CDR3 is 14 residues long. CDR1 is MDHEN, CDR2 SYDVKM, per germline. Between the trimmed V and J ends, which lost 2 bases and 13 bases, there was a span of 17 bases. This CDR3 reads CASSLVARPALLFF. The DNA of the CDR3 is TGTGCCAGCAGTTTAGTTGCCAGACCCGCCTTACTGTTTTTT.

This clonotype was observed a handful of times. The chain recombines TRBV6-4 with TRBJ1-6; 9 positions agree with TRBD1. This CDR3 is built from 15 residues. Germline assignment: CDR1 MRHNA and CDR2 SNTAGT. Losses at the gene ends were 7 bases for V and 6 bases for J; bases not matched to a gene: 7. As DNA, the CDR3 is TGTGCCAGCACTGAGACAGGGGGAAGTAATTCACCCCTCCACTTT. Translation: CASTETGGSNSPLHF.

The gene calls are TRBV7-2 and TRBJ2-1, with a tentative D call TRBD1 (5 bases). V was shortened by 5 bases and J by 6 bases, with 14 bases between the two germline ends. The CDR3 totals 14 residues. Germline values: CDR1 SGHTA, CDR2 FQGNSA. The CDR3 DNA sequence: TGTGCCAGCAGCCGCGACCCCAGGGCCAATGAGCAGTTCTTC. It translates to CASSRDPRANEQFF.

V gene TRBV5-1 combines with J gene TRBJ2-2, with 12 bases aligning to TRBD2. The junction had 5 bases not matched to a gene; V was cut back by 7 bases and J by 4 bases. The CDR3 length is 15 residues. Germline CDR1 reads SGHRS; CDR2 reads YFSETQ. The CDR3 coding sequence is TGCGCCAGCGGACAGACTAGCGGGAGCACCGGGGAGCTGTTTTTT. Translated, it gives CASGQTSGSTGELFF.

The sample holds many counts of this clonotype. This chain links TRBV4-2 with TRBJ2-3; no firm D call. CDR3 length: 13 residues. The V end was cut by 4 bases, the J end by 6 bases, with 11 bases between. Germline V gene sequence: CDR1 LGHNA, CDR2 YNFKEQ. CDR3 DNA: TGTGCCAGCAGCCGCGGAATGGCGGATACGCAGTATTTT. This sequence encodes CASSRGMADTQYF.

This chain joins TRBV20-1 and TRBJ2-3; perhaps TRBD1 as D (6 bases). The CDR3 totals 13 residues. Trimming cost V 5 bases and J 0 bases, with 9 bases left between them. CDR1 DFQATT and CDR2 SNEGSKA come from the germline V gene (reference sequence). CDR3 region: CSASGASTDTQYF. The CDR3 DNA reads as TGCAGTGCTTCAGGGGCCAGCACAGATACGCAGTATTTT.

The chain is built from TRBV10-3 and TRBJ2-1, with TRBD2 identical over 10 bases. Germline V gene lookup returns CDR1 ENHRY and CDR2 SYGVKD. The CDR3 is 17 amino acids. Trimming removed 0 bases from V and 5 bases from J; junction bases left unmatched: 7. CDR3 DNA sequence: TGTGCCATCAGTGAGTCCTCGCCTAGCGGGGGAGACAATGAGCAGTTCTTC. It specifies CAISESSPSGGDNEQFF.